The 9 T cell receptor beta chains listed next were all sequenced from one sample in a study of blood T cell repertoires in COVID-19. Only in-frame clones appear in the TCRdb table, and some are missing; sequencing was by immunoSEQ multiplex PCR. The sample records about 130,000 clones, around 75% being singletons. Sequencing input: peripheral blood. These receptors all stem from a woman in her 70s with COVID-19, enrolled during active disease.

The chain joins TRBV11-2 to TRBJ2-7, with D possibly being TRBD2 (5 bases). Germline CDR1 is SGHAT and CDR2 is FQNNGV. The CDR3 runs to 13 residues. Trimming took 5 bases from V and 6 from J, leaving 14 bases between them. The CDR3 nucleotides read TGTGCCAGCAGCCGTTTTTCCGAGGGCGAGCAGTACTTC. Amino acid sequence: CASSRFSEGEQYF.

This rearrangement joins TRBV18 to TRBJ2-7; 11 bases align to TRBD1. Germline CDR1 is KGHSH and CDR2 is LQKENI. The CDR3 is made up of 15 amino acids. Trimming at V came to 5 bases and at J to 4 bases, leaving 7 bases not matched to a gene. CDR3 DNA sequence: TGTGCCAGCTCAGTAACCGGGACAGGGGGATACGAGCAGTACTTC. Translating gives CASSVTGTGGYEQYF. The complete variable domain, with remaining parts taken from reference TRBV18 and TRBJ2-7, reads NAGVMQNPRHLVRRRGQEARLRCSPMKGHSHVYWYRQLPEEGLKFMVYLQKENIIDESGMPKERFSAEFPKEGPSILRIQQVVRGDSAAYFCASSVTGTGGYEQYFGPGTRLTVT.

The chain combines TRBV6-1 with TRBJ1-1; 12 nucleotides agree with TRBD1. J was trimmed by 5 bases and V by 4 bases; bases with no gene match: 11. The CDR3 is 17 amino acids. CDR1 is MNHNS and CDR2 is SASEGT in the germline V gene. This CDR3 is CASSVWGQGARITEAFF. In nucleotides, the CDR3 is TGTGCCAGCAGTGTCTGGGGACAGGGGGCAAGGATAACTGAAGCTTTCTTT.

The DNA for the CDR3 is TGTGCCAGCAGCTTACAAACTAGCTACGAGCAGTACTTC. Residues: CASSLQTSYEQYF. The V and J genes are TRBV7-2 and TRBJ2-7; D may be TRBD2 (5 bases). V dropped 2 bases and J dropped 3 bases, with 8 bases sitting between them. The germline CDR1 and CDR2 sequences are SGHTA and FQGNSA. The CDR3 is made up of 13 amino acids.

The chain employs TRBV5-1 and TRBJ2-3; 10 bases line up with TRBD2. The CDR3 is 16 residues long. Looked up from germline, CDR1 is SGHRS and CDR2 is YFSETQ. Germline trimming cut 1 base from V and 2 bases from J; bases unmatched to any gene: 4. Here the CDR3 reads CASSLISGGNTDTQYF. Written as DNA, the CDR3 is TGCGCCAGCAGCTTGATTAGCGGGGGGAACACAGATACGCAGTATTTT. Filled out from reference TRBV5-1 and TRBJ2-3, the complete variable domain reads KAGVTQTPRYLIKTRGQQVTLSCSPISGHRSVSWYQQTPGQGLQFLFEYFSETQRNKGNFPGRFSGRQFSNSRSEMNVSTLELGDSALYLCASSLISGGNTDTQYFGPGTRLTVL.

V gene TRBV6-5 combines with J gene TRBJ1-5; a possible D gene is TRBD1 (5 bases). The germline V gene encodes CDR1 MNHEY and CDR2 SVGAGI. This CDR3 is built from 15 residues. V dropped 5 bases and J dropped 1 base, with 12 bases sitting between them. CDR3 coding DNA: TGTGCCAGCAGTCAGACAGACGGAAGCAATCAGCCCCAGCATTTT. It translates to CASSQTDGSNQPQHF.

This chain connects TRBV11-2 to TRBJ1-1; D perhaps matches TRBD1 (5 bases). CDR3 size: 12 residues. The V end was cut by 5 bases, the J end by 11 bases, with 15 bases between. Germline loops: CDR1 SGHAT, CDR2 FQNNGV. CDR3 region: CASSPSVGGAFF. Written as DNA, the CDR3 is TGTGCCAGCAGCCCAAGCGTGGGGGGTGCTTTCTTT. Full variable domain (rest looked up from reference TRBV11-2 and TRBJ1-1): EAGVAQSPRYKIIEKRQSVAFWCNPISGHATLYWYQQILGQGPKLLIQFQNNGVVDDSQLPKDRFSAERLKGVDSTLKIQPAKLEDSAVYLCASSPSVGGAFFGQGTRLTVV.

This clone was seen more than once but under ten times. This chain uses TRBV5-8 with TRBJ1-1; the D gene is possibly TRBD1 (6 bases). This CDR3 is built from 17 residues. V was trimmed by 4 bases and J by 0 bases, leaving 19 bases between them. Germline loops: CDR1 SGHTS, CDR2 YDEGEE. CDR3 protein: CASSLTGMPSMNTEAFF. In DNA form, the CDR3 reads TGTGCCAGCAGCCTTACAGGGATGCCCTCTATGAACACTGAAGCTTTCTTT.

The chain is built from TRBV5-4 and TRBJ2-2, with TRBD1 matching over 11 bases. The junction had 2 bases not matched to a gene; V was cut back by 4 bases and J by 0 bases. The CDR3 is made up of 16 amino acids. Germline CDR1 reads SGHNT; CDR2 reads YYREEE (reference sequence). The CDR3 sequence is CASSGGQGANTGELFF. The CDR3 DNA sequence: TGTGCCAGCAGCGGGGGACAGGGGGCGAACACCGGGGAGCTGTTTTTT.